One sample yielded the 14 T cell receptor beta chains listed below, sequenced in a study of T cell changes during pregnancy in multiple sclerosis. Libraries were prepared by immunoSEQ multiplex PCR; TCRdb keeps only in-frame clonotypes and omits some of them. In the table there are 75,000 to 95,000 clones, roughly 90% of which are singletons. The sequencing used peripheral blood, collected before pregnancy. These receptors were taken from a female donor with multiple sclerosis, enrolled in a pregnancy study.

The V and J genes are TRBV10-3 and TRBJ2-7, with TRBD2 matching over 11 bases. The germline gives CDR1 ENHRY, CDR2 SYGVKD. This CDR3 region has 14 residues. V lost 7 bases and J lost 5; bases outside the gene matches: 7. CDR3 sequence reads: CAIKTSGGGDEQYF. CDR3 DNA: TGTGCCATCAAAACTAGCGGGGGCGGCGACGAGCAGTACTTC.

The chain couples TRBV9 to TRBJ1-1; TRBD1 matches at 9 bases. This CDR3 has 16 amino acids. The junction had 5 bases not matched to a gene; V was cut back by 1 base and J by 1 base. Looked up from germline, CDR1 is SGDLS and CDR2 is YYNGEE. The CDR3 is CASSVNRGRGNTEAFF. The CDR3 DNA follows: TGTGCCAGCAGCGTAAACAGGGGGCGAGGGAACACTGAAGCTTTCTTT.

This chain joins TRBV6-1 and TRBJ1-1, with D unclear. CDR1 is MNHNS, CDR2 SASEGT, per germline. V lost 5 bases and J lost 1, with 5 bases in between. The CDR3 has 12 residues. Here the CDR3 DNA reads TGTGCCAGCAGTAAACAGAACACTGAAGCTTTCTTT. Its protein product is CASSKQNTEAFF.

The chain uses TRBV5-1 and TRBJ1-2, with 7 bases identical to TRBD1. CDR3 length: 14 residues. CDR1 is SGHRS and CDR2 is YFSETQ in the germline V gene. J was trimmed by 8 bases and V by 5 bases; bases with no gene match: 12. CDR3 residues: CASRSGQATGGYTF. Here the CDR3 DNA reads TGCGCCAGCAGATCAGGACAGGCTACGGGCGGCTACACCTTC.

The V and J genes are TRBV27 and TRBJ2-1, with D possibly being TRBD1 (5 bases). V was clipped by 4 bases and J by 7 bases, with 8 bases between them. The CDR3 is made up of 12 amino acids. Per germline, CDR1 MNHEY and CDR2 SMNVEV (reference sequence). In nucleotides, the CDR3 is TGTGCCAGCAGTTGGCCAGGGAATGAGCAGTTCTTC. Translating it yields CASSWPGNEQFF.

V and J are TRBV27 and TRBJ1-3, with 8 bases matching TRBD1. CDR1 and CDR2 (germline): MNHEY, SMNVEV (reference sequence). V gave up 6 bases and J gave up 3 bases; unmatched junction bases: 7. The CDR3 contains 15 residues. CDR3 loop: CASRGQGAFGNTIYF. In nucleotides, the CDR3 is TGTGCCAGCAGAGGTCAGGGGGCGTTTGGAAACACCATATATTTT.

The chain joins TRBV7-9 to TRBJ2-7, with TRBD1 identical over 7 bases. In germline, CDR1 is SEHNR, CDR2 FQNEAQ (reference sequence). Unmatched junction bases numbered 1, after V lost 0 bases and J lost 2 bases. The CDR3 spans 14 residues. CDR3 region: CASSLAGQTYEQYF. CDR3 nucleotide sequence: TGTGCCAGCAGCTTAGCGGGACAGACCTACGAGCAGTACTTC.

V and J are TRBV7-2 and TRBJ2-6, with D possibly being TRBD1 (6 bases). The CDR3 totals 18 residues. V was clipped by 2 bases and J by 0 bases, with 14 bases between them. Germline V lookup: CDR1 SGHTA, CDR2 FQGNSA. This CDR3 is CASSLRTGPNSGANVLTF. CDR3 DNA: TGTGCCAGCAGCTTACGTACAGGGCCAAACTCTGGGGCCAACGTCCTGACTTTC.

The chain carries TRBV4-2 and TRBJ2-7; 10 positions agree with TRBD2. CDR1 is LGHNA and CDR2 is YNFKEQ in the germline V gene. The V segment lost 0 bases and the J segment 3 bases; nucleotides outside the gene matches: 2. The CDR3 sequence is 15 residues long. The CDR3, as DNA: TGTGCCAGCAGCCAAGATCTAGCGGGGGTCTACGAGCAGTACTTC. It is translated as CASSQDLAGVYEQYF.

The rearrangement uses TRBV5-4 and TRBJ1-2; the D gene is possibly TRBD1 (6 bases). V dropped 3 bases and J dropped 4 bases, with 10 bases sitting between them. The CDR3 totals 13 residues. Germline-derived CDR1 and CDR2 are SGHNT and YYREEE (reference sequence). The CDR3 loop reads CASSSGQIYGYTF. In DNA, the CDR3 is TGTGCCAGCAGCTCTGGACAGATCTATGGCTACACCTTC.

The V and J genes are TRBV15 and TRBJ2-1; D might be TRBD2 (6 bases). The CDR3 spans 16 residues. V was clipped by 0 bases and J by 6 bases, with 15 bases between them. Germline V gives CDR1 LNHNV, CDR2 YYDKDF (reference sequence). The CDR3 reads CATSREYARERNEQFF. In DNA, the CDR3 is TGTGCCACCAGCAGAGAGTACGCGCGGGAACGCAATGAGCAGTTCTTC.

This clone appeared a single time. The rearrangement links TRBV7-2 to TRBJ1-6; 8 bases are a match to TRBD1. The CDR3 contains 17 residues. V shed 6 bases and J 7 bases; nucleotides not matched to a gene: 14. CDR1 and CDR2 (germline): SGHTA, FQGNSA. DNA for the CDR3: TGTGCCAGCAGTCAAAGCCCGGACAGGGAGGGAAATTCACCCCTCCACTTT. Its translation: CASSQSPDREGNSPLHF.

J is TRBJ2-7 and V is TRBV28, with D perhaps TRBD1 (6 bases). Per the germline V gene, CDR1 is MDHEN and CDR2 is SYDVKM. There are 17 residues in the CDR3. The germline V and J ends were trimmed by 6 bases and 3 bases, with 24 bases remaining between them. The CDR3 region is CASSQPSGNRVGYEQYF. The CDR3, as DNA: TGTGCCAGCAGCCAACCTTCGGGGAACAGGGTCGGCTACGAGCAGTACTTC. The whole variable domain, filled in from reference TRBV28 and TRBJ2-7, reads DVKVTQSSRYLVKRTGEKVFLECVQDMDHENMFWYRQDPGLGLRLIYFSYDVKMKEKGDIPEGYSVSREKKERFSLILESASTNQTSMYLCASSQPSGNRVGYEQYFGPGTRLTVT.

The chain couples TRBV18 to TRBJ1-3; TRBD1 is a possible D gene (6 bases). The germline gives CDR1 KGHSH, CDR2 LQKENI. Trimming shortened V by 5 bases and J by 0 bases, and 11 bases separated the two germline ends. The CDR3 is 15 amino acids. CDR3 nucleotides: TGTGCCAGCTCAACAGACAGGTTCTCTGGAAACACCATATATTTT. Protein sequence: CASSTDRFSGNTIYF.